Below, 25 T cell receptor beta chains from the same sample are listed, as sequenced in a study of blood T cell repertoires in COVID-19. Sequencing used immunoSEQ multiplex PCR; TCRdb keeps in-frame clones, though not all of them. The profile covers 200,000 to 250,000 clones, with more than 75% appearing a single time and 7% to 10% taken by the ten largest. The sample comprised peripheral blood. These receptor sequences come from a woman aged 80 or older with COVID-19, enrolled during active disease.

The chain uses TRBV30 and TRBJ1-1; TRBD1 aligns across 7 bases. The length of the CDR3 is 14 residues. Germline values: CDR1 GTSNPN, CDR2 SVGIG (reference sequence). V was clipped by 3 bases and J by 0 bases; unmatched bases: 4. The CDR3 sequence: CAWRGQTMNTEAFF. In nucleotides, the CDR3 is TGTGCCTGGAGGGGACAGACCATGAACACTGAAGCTTTCTTT.

In DNA, the CDR3 is TGCGCCAGCAGCTCCCAGGGGTTGAACACTGAAGCTTTCTTT. Amino acids: CASSSQGLNTEAFF. The chain has TRBV5-1 and TRBJ1-1; D is perhaps TRBD1 (6 bases). Trimming took 3 bases from V and 0 from J, leaving 9 bases between them. Germline V gene data show CDR1 as SGHRS and CDR2 as YFSETQ. This CDR3 contains 14 residues.

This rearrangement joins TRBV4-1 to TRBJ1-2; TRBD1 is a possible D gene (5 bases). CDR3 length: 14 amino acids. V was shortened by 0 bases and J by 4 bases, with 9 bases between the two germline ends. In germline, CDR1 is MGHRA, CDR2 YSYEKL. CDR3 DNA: TGCGCCAGCAGCCAAGAGGGGCAGCGCTATGGCTACACCTTC. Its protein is CASSQEGQRYGYTF.

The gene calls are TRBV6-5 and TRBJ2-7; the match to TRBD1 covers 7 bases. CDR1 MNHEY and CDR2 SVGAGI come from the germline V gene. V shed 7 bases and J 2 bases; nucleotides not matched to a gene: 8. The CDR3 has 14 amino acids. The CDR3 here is CASTATGVPYEQYF. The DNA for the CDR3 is TGTGCCAGCACCGCCACAGGGGTCCCCTACGAGCAGTACTTC.

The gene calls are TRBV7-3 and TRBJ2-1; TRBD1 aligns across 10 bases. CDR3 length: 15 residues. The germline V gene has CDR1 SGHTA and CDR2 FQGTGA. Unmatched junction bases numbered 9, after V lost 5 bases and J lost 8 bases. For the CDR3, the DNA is TGTGCCAGCAGCCTCGGACAGGGGGTGGTCTATGAGCAGTTCTTC. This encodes CASSLGQGVVYEQFF.

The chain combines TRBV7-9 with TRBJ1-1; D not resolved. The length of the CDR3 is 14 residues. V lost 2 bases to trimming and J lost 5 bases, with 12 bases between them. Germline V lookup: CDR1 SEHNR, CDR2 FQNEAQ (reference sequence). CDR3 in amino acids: CASSLRSRGTEAFF. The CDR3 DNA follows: TGTGCCAGCAGCTTACGCAGCAGAGGGACTGAAGCTTTCTTT.

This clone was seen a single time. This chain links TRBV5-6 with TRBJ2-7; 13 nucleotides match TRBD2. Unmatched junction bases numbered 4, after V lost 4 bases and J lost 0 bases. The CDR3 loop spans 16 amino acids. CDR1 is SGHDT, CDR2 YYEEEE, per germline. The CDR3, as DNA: TGTGCCAGCAGCCTGGGACTAGCGGGGAGCTCCTACGAGCAGTACTTC. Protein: CASSLGLAGSSYEQYF.

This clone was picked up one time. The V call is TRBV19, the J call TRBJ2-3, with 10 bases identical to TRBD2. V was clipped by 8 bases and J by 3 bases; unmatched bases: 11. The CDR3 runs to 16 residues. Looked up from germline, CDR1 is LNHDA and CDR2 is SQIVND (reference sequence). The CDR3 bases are TGTGCCAGTGCCCTGTCACTAGCGGGATTGACAGATACGCAGTATTTT. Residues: CASALSLAGLTDTQYF.

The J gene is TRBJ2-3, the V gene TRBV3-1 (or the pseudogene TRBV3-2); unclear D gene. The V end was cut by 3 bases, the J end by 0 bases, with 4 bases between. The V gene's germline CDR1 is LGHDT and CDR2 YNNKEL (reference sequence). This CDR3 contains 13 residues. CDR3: CASSQSSTDTQYF. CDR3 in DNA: TGTGCCAGCAGCCAGAGTAGCACAGATACGCAGTATTTT.

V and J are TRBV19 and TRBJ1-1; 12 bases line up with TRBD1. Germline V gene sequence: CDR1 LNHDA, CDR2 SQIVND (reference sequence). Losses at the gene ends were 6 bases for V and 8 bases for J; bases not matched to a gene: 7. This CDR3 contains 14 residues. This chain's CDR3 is CASSLEGTGGEAFF. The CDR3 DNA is TGTGCCAGTAGCCTAGAGGGGACAGGGGGCGAAGCTTTCTTT.

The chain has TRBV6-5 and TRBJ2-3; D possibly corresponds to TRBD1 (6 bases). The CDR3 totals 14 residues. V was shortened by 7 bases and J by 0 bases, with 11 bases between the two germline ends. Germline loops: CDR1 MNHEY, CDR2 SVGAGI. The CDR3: CASTRTASTDTQYF. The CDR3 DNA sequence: TGTGCCAGCACCCGGACAGCTAGCACAGATACGCAGTATTTT.

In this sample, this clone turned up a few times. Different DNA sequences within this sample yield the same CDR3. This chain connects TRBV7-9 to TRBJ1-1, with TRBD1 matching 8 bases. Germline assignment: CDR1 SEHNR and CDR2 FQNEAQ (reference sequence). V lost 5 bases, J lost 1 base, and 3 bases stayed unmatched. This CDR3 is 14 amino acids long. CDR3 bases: TGTGCCAGCAGCAGAGGACAGGGGAACACTGAAGCTTTCTTT. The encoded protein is CASSRGQGNTEAFF.

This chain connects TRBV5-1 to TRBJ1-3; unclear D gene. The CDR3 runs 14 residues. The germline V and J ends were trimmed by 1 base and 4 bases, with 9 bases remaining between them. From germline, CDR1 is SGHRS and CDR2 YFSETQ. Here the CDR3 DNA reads TGCGCCAGCAGCTTGTCGTCAGAAGGAAACACCATATATTTT. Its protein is CASSLSSEGNTIYF.

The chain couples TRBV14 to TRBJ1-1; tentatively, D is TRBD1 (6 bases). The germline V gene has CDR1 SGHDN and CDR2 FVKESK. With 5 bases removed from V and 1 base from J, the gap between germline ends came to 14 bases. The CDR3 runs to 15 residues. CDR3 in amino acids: CASSAQRGRNTEAFF. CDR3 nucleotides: TGTGCCAGCAGCGCCCAGAGGGGGAGGAACACTGAAGCTTTCTTT.

CDR3 sequence: CASSLRQGVDGYTF. The CDR3 DNA reads TGTGCCAGCAGCTTGAGACAGGGGGTTGATGGCTACACCTTC. The J gene is TRBJ1-2, the V gene TRBV5-4, with TRBD1 identical over 9 bases. The CDR3 totals 14 residues. With 1 base clipped from V and 6 bases from J, the junction kept 4 bases outside the gene matches. CDR1 and CDR2 (germline): SGHNT, YYREEE (reference sequence).

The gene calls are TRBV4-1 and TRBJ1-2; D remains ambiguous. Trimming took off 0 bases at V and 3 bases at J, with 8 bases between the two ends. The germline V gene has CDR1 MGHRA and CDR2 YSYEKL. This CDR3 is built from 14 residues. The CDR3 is CASSQDSTDYGYTF. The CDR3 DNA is TGCGCCAGCAGCCAAGATTCAACGGACTATGGCTACACCTTC.

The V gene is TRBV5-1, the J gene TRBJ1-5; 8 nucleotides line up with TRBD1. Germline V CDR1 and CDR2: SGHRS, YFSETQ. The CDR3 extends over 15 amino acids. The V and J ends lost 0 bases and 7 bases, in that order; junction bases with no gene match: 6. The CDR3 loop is CASSLEGQVEQPQHF. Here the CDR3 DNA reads TGCGCCAGCAGCTTGGAGGGACAGGTAGAACAGCCCCAGCATTTT.

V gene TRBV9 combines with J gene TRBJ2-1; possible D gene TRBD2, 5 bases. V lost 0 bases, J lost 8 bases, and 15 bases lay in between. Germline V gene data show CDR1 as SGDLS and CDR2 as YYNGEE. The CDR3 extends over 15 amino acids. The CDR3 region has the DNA TGTGCCAGCAGCGTAGATGGAAGACCCGGGGATGAGCAGTTCTTC. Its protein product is CASSVDGRPGDEQFF.

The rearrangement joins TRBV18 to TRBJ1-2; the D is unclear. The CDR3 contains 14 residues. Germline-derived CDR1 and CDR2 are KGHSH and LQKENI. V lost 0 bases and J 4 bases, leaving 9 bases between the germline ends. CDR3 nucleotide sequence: TGTGCCAGCTCACCACCGGAGCCCGGCTATGGCTACACCTTC. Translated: CASSPPEPGYGYTF.

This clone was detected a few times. CDR3 amino acids: CAITGQAKNIQYF. CDR3 coding DNA: TGTGCCATCACAGGGCAAGCCAAAAACATTCAGTACTTC. The chain recombines TRBV28 with TRBJ2-4; weak D call: TRBD1 (6 bases). Germline CDR1 is MDHEN and CDR2 is SYDVKM. The CDR3 spans 13 residues. V lost 10 bases, J lost 0 bases, and 10 bases lay in between.

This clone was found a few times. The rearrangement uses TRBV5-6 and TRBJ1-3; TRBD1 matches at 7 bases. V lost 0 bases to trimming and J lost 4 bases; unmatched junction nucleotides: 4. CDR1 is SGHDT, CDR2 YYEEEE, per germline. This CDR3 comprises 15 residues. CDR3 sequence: CASSLARGRGNTIYF. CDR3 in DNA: TGTGCCAGCAGCTTGGCCAGGGGGAGAGGAAACACCATATATTTT.

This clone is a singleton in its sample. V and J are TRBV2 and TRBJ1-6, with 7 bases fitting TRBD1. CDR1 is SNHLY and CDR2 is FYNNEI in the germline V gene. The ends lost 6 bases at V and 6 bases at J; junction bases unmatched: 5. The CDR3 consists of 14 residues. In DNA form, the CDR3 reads TGTGCCAGCAGCACCGGGACAGCTAATTCACCCCTCCACTTT. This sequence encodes CASSTGTANSPLHF.

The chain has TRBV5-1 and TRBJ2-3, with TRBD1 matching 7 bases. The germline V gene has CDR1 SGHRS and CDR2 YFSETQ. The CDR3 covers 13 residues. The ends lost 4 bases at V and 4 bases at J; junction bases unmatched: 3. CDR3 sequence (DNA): TGCGCCAGCAGCCTAGGACAGGCAGATACGCAGTATTTT. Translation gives CASSLGQADTQYF.

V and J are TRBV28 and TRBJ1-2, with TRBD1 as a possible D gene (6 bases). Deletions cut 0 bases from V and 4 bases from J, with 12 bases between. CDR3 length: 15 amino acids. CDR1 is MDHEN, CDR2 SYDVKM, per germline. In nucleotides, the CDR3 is TGTGCCAGCAGTTTATGGGACGGGGACACCTATGGCTACACCTTC. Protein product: CASSLWDGDTYGYTF.

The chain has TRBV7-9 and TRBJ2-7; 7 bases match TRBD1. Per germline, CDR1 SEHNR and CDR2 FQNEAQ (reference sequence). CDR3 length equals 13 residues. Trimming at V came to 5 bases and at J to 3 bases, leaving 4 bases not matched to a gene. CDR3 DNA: TGTGCCAGCAGCCGACAGGGTAACTACGAGCAGTACTTC. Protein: CASSRQGNYEQYF.